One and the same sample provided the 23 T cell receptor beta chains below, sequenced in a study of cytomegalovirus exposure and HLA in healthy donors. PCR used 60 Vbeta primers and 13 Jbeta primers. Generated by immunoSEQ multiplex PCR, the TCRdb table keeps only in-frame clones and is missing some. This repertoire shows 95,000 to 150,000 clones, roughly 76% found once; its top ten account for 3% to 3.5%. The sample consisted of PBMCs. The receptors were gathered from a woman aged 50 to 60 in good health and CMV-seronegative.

The CDR3 loop reads CASRPDLGGETQYF. CDR3 bases: TGTGCCAGCAGGCCCGATCTAGGTGGGGAGACCCAGTACTTC. The rearrangement uses TRBV5-4 and TRBJ2-5, with D unresolved. The germline V and J ends were trimmed by 5 bases and 5 bases, with 16 bases remaining between them. The germline V gene has CDR1 SGHNT and CDR2 YYREEE (reference sequence). This CDR3 comprises 14 residues.

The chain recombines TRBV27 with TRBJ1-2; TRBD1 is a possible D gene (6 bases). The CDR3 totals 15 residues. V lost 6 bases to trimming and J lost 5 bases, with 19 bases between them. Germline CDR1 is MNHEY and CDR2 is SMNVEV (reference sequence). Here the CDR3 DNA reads TGTGCCAGCAGCGGTCAAGCGACAGGCCTTTATGGCTACACCTTC. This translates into CASSGQATGLYGYTF.

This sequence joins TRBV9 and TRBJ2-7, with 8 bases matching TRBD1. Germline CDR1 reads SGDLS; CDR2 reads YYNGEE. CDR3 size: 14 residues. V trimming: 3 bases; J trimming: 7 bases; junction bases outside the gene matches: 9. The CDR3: CASSAGTGRGEQYF. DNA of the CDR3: TGTGCCAGCAGCGCAGGGACAGGAAGGGGGGAGCAGTACTTC.

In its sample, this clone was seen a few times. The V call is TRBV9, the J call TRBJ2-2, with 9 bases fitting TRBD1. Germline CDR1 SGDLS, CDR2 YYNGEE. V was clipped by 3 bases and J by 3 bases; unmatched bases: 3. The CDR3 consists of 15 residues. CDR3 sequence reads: CASSGGQGDTGELFF. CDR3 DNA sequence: TGTGCCAGCAGCGGGGGACAGGGCGACACCGGGGAGCTGTTTTTT. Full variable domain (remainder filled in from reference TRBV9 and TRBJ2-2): DSGVTQTPKHLITATGQRVTLRCSPRSGDLSVYWYQQSLDQGLQFLIQYYNGEERAKGNILERFSAQQFPDLHSELNLSSLELGDSALYFCASSGGQGDTGELFFGEGSRLTVL.

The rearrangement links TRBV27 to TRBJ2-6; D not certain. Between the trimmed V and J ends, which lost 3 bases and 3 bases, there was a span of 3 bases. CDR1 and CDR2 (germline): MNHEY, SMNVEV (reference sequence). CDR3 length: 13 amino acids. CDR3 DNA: TGTGCCAGCAGTTTCTTTGGGGCCAACGTCCTGACTTTC. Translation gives CASSFFGANVLTF.

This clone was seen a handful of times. CDR3 nucleotides: TGTGCCAGCAGCGACGGACGGCCAGGGGAGCAGTACTTC. Translation gives CASSDGRPGEQYF. The chain couples TRBV5-6 to TRBJ2-7, with D maybe TRBD1 (5 bases). Germline V gene lookup returns CDR1 SGHDT and CDR2 YYEEEE. This CDR3 region has 13 residues. The V and J ends lost 4 bases and 7 bases respectively, with 15 bases between them. Drawing the rest from reference TRBV5-6 and TRBJ2-7, the complete variable domain is DAGVTQSPTHLIKTRGQQVTLRCSPKSGHDTVSWYQQALGQGPQFIFQYYEEEERQRGNFPDRFSGHQFPNYSSELNVNALLLGDSALYLCASSDGRPGEQYFGPGTRLTVT.

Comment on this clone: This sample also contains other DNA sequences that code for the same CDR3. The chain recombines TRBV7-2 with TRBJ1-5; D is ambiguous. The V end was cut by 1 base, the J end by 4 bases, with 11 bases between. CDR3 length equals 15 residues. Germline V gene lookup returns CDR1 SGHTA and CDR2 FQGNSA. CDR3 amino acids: CASSLGGRINQPQHF. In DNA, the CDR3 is TGTGCCAGCAGCTTAGGAGGTCGGATTAATCAGCCCCAGCATTTT.

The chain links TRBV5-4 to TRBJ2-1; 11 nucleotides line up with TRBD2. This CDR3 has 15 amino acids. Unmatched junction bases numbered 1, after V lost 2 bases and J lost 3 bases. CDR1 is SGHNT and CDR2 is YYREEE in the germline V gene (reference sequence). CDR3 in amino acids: CASSLGLAGYNEQFF. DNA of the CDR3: TGTGCCAGCAGCTTAGGACTAGCGGGCTACAATGAGCAGTTCTTC.

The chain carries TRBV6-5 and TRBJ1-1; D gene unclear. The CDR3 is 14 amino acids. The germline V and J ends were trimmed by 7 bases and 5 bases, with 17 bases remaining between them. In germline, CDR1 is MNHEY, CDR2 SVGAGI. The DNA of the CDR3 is TGTGCCAGCAATGATCGAGGGCGTTGGACTGAAGCTTTCTTT. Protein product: CASNDRGRWTEAFF.

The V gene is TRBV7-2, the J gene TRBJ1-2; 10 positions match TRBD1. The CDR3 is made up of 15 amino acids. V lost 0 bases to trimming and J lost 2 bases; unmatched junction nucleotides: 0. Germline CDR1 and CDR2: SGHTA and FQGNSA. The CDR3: CASSLAGQGNYGYTF. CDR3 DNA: TGTGCCAGCAGCTTAGCGGGACAGGGGAACTATGGCTACACCTTC.

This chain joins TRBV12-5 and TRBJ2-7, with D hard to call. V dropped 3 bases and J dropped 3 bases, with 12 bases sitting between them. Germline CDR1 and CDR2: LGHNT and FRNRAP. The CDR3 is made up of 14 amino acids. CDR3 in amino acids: CASGFRWAYYEQYF. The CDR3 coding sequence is TGTGCTAGTGGTTTTCGTTGGGCATACTACGAGCAGTACTTC.

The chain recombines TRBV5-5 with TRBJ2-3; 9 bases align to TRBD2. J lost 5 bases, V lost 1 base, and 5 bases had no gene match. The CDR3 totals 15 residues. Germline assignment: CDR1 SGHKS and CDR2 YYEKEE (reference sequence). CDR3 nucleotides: TGTGCCAGCAGCTTGCTAGCGGGATCCTTAGATACGCAGTATTTT. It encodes CASSLLAGSLDTQYF.

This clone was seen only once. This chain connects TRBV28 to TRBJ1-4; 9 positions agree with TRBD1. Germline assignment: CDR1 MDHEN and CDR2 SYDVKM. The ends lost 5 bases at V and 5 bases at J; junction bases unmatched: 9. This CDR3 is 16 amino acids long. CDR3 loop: CASSKHPGQGNEKLFF. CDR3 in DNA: TGTGCCAGCAGTAAACACCCCGGACAGGGGAATGAAAAACTGTTTTTT.

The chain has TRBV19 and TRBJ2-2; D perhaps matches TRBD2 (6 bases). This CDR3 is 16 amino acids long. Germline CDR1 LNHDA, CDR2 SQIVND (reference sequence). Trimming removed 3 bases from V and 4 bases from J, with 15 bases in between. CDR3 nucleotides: TGTGCCAGTAGTATTGGGGTCGGAGGGGCCACCGGGGAGCTGTTTTTT. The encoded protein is CASSIGVGGATGELFF. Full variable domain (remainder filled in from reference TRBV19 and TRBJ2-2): DGGITQSPKYLFRKEGQNVTLSCEQNLNHDAMYWYRQDPGQGLRLIYYSQIVNDFQKGDIAEGYSVSREKKESFPLTVTSAQKNPTAFYLCASSIGVGGATGELFFGEGSRLTVL.

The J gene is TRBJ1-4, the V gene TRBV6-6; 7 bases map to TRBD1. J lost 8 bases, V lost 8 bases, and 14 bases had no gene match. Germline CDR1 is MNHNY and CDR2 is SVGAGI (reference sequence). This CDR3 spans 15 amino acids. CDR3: CASHSTQGVGEKLFF. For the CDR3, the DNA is TGTGCCAGCCACAGCACCCAGGGGGTAGGGGAAAAACTGTTTTTT.

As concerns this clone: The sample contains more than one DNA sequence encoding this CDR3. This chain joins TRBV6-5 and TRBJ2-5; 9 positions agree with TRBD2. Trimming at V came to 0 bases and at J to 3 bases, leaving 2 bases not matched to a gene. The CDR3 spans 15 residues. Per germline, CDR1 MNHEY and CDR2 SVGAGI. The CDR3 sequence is CASSYSTSGKETQYF. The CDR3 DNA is TGTGCCAGCAGTTACTCGACTAGCGGTAAAGAGACCCAGTACTTC.

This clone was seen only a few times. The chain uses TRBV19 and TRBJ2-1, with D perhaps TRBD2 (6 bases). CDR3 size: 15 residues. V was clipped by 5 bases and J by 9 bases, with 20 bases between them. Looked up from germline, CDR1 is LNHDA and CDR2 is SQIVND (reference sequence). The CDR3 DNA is TGTGCCAGTAGTTACCGGGACTCCCCAGCCAGTGAGCAGTTCTTC. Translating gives CASSYRDSPASEQFF.

CDR3 bases: TGTGCCAGCAGCCAGACAGGGGGCCCCGGATACGAGCAGTACTTC. It specifies CASSQTGGPGYEQYF. The genes are TRBV7-9 and TRBJ2-7; the match to TRBD1 covers 10 bases. The V gene's germline CDR1 is SEHNR and CDR2 FQNEAQ (reference sequence). CDR3 length equals 15 residues. The ends lost 5 bases at V and 4 bases at J; junction bases unmatched: 8. Together with reference TRBV7-9 and TRBJ2-7, the CDR3 gives the full variable domain: DTGVSQNPRHKITKRGQNVTFRCDPISEHNRLYWYRQTLGQGPEFLTYFQNEAQLEKSRLLSDRFSAERPKGSFSTLEIQRTEQGDSAMYLCASSQTGGPGYEQYFGPGTRLTVT.

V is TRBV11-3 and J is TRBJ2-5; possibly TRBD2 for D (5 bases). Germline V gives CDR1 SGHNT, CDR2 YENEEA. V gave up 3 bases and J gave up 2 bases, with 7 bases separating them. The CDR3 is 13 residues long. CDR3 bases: TGTGCCAGCAGCTTTAGAGGGCAAGAGACCCAGTACTTC. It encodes CASSFRGQETQYF.

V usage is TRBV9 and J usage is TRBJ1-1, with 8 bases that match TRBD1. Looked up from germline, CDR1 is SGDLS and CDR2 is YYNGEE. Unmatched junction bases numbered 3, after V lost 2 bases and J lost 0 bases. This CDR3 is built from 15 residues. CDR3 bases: TGTGCCAGCAGCGTGGGACAGGTAATGAACACTGAAGCTTTCTTT. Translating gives CASSVGQVMNTEAFF.

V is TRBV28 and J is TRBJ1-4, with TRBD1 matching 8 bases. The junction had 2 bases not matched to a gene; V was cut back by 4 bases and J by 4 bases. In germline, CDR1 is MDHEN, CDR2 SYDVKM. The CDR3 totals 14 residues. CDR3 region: CASSYRGDNEKLFF. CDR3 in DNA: TGTGCCAGCAGTTACAGGGGGGATAATGAAAAACTGTTTTTT.

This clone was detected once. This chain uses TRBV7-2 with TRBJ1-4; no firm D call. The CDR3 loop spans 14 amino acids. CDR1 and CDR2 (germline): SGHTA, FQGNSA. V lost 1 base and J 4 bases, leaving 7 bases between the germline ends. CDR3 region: CASSLGRNNEKLFF. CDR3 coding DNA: TGTGCCAGCAGCTTAGGCAGGAATAATGAAAAACTGTTTTTT. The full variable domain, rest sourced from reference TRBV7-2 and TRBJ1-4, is GAGVSQSPSNKVTEKGKDVELRCDPISGHTALYWYRQSLGQGLEFLIYFQGNSAPDKSGLPSDRFSAERTGGSVSTLTIQRTQQEDSAVYLCASSLGRNNEKLFFGSGTQLSVL.

This CDR3 reads CASSQVWTGNYEQYF. In nucleotides, the CDR3 is TGTGCCAGCAGCCAAGTCTGGACAGGTAACTACGAGCAGTACTTC. The J gene is TRBJ2-7, the V gene TRBV14; the match to TRBD1 covers 7 bases. J lost 3 bases, V lost 1 base, and 6 bases had no gene match. The CDR3 has 15 amino acids. Germline CDR1 and CDR2: SGHDN and FVKESK.